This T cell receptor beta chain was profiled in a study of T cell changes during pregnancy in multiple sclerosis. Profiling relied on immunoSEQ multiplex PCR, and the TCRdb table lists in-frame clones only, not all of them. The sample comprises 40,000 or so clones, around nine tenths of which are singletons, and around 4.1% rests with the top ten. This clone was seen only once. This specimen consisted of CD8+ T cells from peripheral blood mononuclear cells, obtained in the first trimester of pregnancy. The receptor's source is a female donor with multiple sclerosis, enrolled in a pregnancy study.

The CDR3 loop is CASRQGAVNQPQHF. CDR3 nucleotides: TGTGCCAGCCGCCAGGGGGCGGTCAATCAGCCCCAGCATTTT. This rearrangement joins TRBV19 to TRBJ1-5, with TRBD1 identical over 8 bases. This CDR3 spans 14 amino acids. The germline gives CDR1 LNHDA, CDR2 SQIVND (reference sequence). Unmatched junction bases numbered 7, after V lost 9 bases and J lost 3 bases.